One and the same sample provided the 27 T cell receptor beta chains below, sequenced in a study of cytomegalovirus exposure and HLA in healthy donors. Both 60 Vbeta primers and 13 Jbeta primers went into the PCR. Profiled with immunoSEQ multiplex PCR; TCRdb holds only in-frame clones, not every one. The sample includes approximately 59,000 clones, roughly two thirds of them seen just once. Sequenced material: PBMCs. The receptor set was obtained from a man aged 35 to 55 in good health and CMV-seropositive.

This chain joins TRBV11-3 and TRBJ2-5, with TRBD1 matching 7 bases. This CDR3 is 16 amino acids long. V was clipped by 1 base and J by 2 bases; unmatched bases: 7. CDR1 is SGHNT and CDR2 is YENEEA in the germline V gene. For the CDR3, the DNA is TGTGCCAGCAGCTTAGGCCAGGCAGGGGGACAAGAGACCCAGTACTTC. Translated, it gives CASSLGQAGGQETQYF.

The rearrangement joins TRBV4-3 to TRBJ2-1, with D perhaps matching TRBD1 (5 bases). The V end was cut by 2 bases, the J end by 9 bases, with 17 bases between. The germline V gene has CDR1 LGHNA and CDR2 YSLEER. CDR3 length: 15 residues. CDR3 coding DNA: TGCGCCAGCAGCCAACTTCTCACGGAAGGGGTTGAGCAGTTCTTC. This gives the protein CASSQLLTEGVEQFF.

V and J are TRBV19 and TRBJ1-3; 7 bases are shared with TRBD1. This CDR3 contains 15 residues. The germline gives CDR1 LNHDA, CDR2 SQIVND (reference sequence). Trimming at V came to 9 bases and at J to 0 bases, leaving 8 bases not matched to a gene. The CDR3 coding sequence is TGTGCCAGCAGACAGGGAACATTCTCTGGAAACACCATATATTTT. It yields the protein CASRQGTFSGNTIYF.

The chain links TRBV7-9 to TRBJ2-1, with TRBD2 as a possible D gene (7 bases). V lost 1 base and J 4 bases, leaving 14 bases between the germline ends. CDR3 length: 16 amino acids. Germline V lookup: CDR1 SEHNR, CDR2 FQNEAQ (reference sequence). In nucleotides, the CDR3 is TGTGCCAGCAGCTTAGGGGCGGGGGCCGTATACAATGAGCAGTTCTTC. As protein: CASSLGAGAVYNEQFF.

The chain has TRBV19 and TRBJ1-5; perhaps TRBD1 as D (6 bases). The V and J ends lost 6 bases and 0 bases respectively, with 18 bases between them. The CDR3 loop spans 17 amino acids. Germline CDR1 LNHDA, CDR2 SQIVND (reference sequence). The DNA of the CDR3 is TGTGCCAGTAGCAACCTAGGACAGCCTGATAGCAATCAGCCCCAGCATTTT. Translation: CASSNLGQPDSNQPQHF.

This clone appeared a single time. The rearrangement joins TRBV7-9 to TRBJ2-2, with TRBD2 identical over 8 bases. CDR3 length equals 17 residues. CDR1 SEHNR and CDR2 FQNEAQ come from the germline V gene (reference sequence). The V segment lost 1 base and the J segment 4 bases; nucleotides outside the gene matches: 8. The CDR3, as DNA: TGTGCCAGCAGCTTAGTCGACGGGAGGGGTGCCACCGGGGAGCTGTTTTTT. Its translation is CASSLVDGRGATGELFF.

CDR3: CASSPPASGRDEQYF. CDR3 bases: TGCGCCAGCAGCCCTCCGGCTAGCGGGCGGGACGAGCAGTACTTC. The chain joins TRBV4-1 to TRBJ2-7, with TRBD2 matching over 8 bases. V lost 4 bases and J lost 5; bases outside the gene matches: 10. The germline V gene encodes CDR1 MGHRA and CDR2 YSYEKL. The CDR3 sequence is 15 residues long.

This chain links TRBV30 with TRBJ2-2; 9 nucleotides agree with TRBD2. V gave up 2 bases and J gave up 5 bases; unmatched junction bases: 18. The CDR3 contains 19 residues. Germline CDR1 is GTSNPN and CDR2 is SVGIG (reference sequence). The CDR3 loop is CAWSKIVVAGAQRTGELFF. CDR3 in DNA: TGTGCCTGGAGTAAAATAGTGGTAGCGGGGGCGCAACGGACCGGGGAGCTGTTTTTT.

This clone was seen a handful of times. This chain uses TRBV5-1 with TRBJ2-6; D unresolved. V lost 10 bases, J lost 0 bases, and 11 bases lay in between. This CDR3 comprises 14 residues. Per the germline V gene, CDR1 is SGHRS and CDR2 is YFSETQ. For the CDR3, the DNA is TGCGCCTCTACCGGAGTCTCTGGGGCCAACGTCCTGACTTTC. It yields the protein CASTGVSGANVLTF.

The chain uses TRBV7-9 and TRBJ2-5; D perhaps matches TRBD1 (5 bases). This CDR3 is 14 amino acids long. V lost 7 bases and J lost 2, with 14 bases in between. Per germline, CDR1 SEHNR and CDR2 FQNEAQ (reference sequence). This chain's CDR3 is CASTRQQNQETQYF. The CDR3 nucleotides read TGTGCCAGCACGAGACAGCAGAATCAAGAGACCCAGTACTTC. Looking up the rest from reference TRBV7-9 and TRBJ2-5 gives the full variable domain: DTGVSQNPRHKITKRGQNVTFRCDPISEHNRLYWYRQTLGQGPEFLTYFQNEAQLEKSRLLSDRFSAERPKGSFSTLEIQRTEQGDSAMYLCASTRQQNQETQYFGPGTRLLVL.

CDR3 sequence: CASSPNNNEQFF. In DNA form, the CDR3 reads TGTGCCAGCAGCCCAAACAACAATGAGCAGTTCTTC. The chain combines TRBV7-9 with TRBJ2-1; D call uncertain. The germline V and J ends were trimmed by 5 bases and 5 bases, with 7 bases remaining between them. This CDR3 spans 12 amino acids. Germline assignment: CDR1 SEHNR and CDR2 FQNEAQ (reference sequence).

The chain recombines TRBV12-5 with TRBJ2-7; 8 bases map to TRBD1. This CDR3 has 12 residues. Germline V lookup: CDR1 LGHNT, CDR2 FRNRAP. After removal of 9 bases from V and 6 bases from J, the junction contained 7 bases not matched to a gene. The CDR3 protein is CASFGQGGEQYF. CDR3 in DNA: TGTGCTAGCTTCGGACAGGGTGGCGAGCAGTACTTC.

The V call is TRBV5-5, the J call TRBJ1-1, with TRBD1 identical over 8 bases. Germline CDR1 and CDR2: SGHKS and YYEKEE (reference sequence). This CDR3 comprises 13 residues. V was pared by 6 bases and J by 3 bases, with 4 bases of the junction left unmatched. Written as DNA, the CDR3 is TGTGCCAGCATGGGACAGGAGTACACTGAAGCTTTCTTT. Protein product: CASMGQEYTEAFF. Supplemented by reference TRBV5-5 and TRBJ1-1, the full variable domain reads DAGVTQSPTHLIKTRGQQVTLRCSPISGHKSVSWYQQVLGQGPQFIFQYYEKEERGRGNFPDRFSARQFPNYSSELNVNALLLGDSALYLCASMGQEYTEAFFGQGTRLTVV.

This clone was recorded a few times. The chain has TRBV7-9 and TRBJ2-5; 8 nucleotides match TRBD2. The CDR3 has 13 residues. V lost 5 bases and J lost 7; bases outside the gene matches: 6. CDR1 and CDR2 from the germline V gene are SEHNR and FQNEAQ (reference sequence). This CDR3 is CASSLGLAGTQYF. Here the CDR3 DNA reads TGTGCCAGCAGCCTCGGACTAGCCGGGACCCAGTACTTC.

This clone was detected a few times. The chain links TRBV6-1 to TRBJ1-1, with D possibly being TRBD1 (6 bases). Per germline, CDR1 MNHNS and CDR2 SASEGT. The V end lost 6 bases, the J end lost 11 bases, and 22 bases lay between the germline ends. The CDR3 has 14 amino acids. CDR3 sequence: CASSQNRQVPAAFF. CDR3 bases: TGTGCCAGCAGCCAAAACAGACAGGTCCCCGCGGCTTTCTTT.

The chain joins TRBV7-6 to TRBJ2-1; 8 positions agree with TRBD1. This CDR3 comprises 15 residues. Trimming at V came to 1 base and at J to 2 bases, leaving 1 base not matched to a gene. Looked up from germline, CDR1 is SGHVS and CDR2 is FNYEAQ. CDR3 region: CASSLEQGAYNEQFF. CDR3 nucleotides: TGTGCCAGCAGCTTAGAACAGGGGGCCTACAATGAGCAGTTCTTC.

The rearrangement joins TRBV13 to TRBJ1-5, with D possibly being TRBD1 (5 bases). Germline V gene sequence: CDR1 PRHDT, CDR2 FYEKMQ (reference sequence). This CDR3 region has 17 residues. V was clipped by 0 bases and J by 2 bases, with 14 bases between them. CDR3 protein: CASSLGRWQGGNQPQHF. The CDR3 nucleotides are TGTGCCAGCAGCTTAGGACGATGGCAGGGCGGCAATCAGCCCCAGCATTTT.

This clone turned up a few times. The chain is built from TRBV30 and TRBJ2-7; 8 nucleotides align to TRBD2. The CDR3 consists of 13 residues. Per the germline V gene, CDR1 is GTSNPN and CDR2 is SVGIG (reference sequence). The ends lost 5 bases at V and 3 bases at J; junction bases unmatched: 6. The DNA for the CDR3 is TGTGCCTGGGGGTATAGCGGGAACTACGAGCAGTACTTC. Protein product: CAWGYSGNYEQYF.

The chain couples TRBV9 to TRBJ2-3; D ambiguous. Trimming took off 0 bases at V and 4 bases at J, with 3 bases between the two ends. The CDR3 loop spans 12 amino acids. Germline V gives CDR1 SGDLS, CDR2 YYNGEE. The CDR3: CASSVAADTQYF. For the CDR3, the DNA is TGTGCCAGCAGCGTAGCTGCAGATACGCAGTATTTT.

The CDR3 reads CASALGGTMEQFF. CDR3 DNA: TGTGCCAGCGCCTTAGGCGGGACGATGGAGCAGTTCTTC. The chain is built from TRBV6-5 and TRBJ2-1; D is perhaps TRBD2 (6 bases). Germline V CDR1 and CDR2: MNHEY, SVGAGI. CDR3 size: 13 residues. Trimming stripped 8 bases from V and 10 bases from J, with 18 bases between.

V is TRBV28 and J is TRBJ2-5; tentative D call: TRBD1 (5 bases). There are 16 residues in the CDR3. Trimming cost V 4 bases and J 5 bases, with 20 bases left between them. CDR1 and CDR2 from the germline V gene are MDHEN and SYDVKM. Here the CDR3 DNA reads TGTGCCAGCAGTTCCGCCCTTTCAGGGCCAGGGGAGACCCAGTACTTC. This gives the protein CASSSALSGPGETQYF.

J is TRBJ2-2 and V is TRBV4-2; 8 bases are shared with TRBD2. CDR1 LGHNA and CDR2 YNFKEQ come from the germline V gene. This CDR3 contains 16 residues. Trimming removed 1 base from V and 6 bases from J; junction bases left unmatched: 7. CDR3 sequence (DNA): TGTGCCAGCAGCCAAGCCGGGACTAGTGGCTCCGGGGAGCTGTTTTTT. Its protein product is CASSQAGTSGSGELFF.

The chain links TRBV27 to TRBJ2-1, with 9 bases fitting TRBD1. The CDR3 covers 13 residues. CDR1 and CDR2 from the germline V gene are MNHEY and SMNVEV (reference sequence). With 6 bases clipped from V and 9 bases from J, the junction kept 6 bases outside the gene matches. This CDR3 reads CASSWTGDGEQFF. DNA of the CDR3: TGTGCCAGCAGCTGGACAGGGGATGGTGAGCAGTTCTTC.

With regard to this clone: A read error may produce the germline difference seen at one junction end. The CDR3 sequence: CASSGENQGTQYF. The DNA for the CDR3 is TGTGCCAGCAGTGGGGAGAACCAAGGGACCCAGTACTTC. The genes are TRBV25-1 and TRBJ2-5, with D maybe TRBD2 (5 bases). CDR3 length equals 13 residues. In germline, CDR1 is MGHDK, CDR2 SYGVNS.

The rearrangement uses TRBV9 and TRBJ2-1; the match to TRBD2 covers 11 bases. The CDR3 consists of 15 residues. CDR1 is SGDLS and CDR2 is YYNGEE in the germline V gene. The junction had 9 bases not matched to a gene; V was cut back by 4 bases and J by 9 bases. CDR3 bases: TGTGCCAGCAGCCCCCCGACTAGCGGGATTGTTGAGCAGTTCTTC. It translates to CASSPPTSGIVEQFF.

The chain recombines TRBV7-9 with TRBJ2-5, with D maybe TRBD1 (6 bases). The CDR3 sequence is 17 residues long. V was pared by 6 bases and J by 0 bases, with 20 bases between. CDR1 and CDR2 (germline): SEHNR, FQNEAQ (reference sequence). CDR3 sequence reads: CASRASSGGAYQETQYF. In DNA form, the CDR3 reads TGTGCCAGCAGGGCTAGCAGTGGGGGCGCGTACCAAGAGACCCAGTACTTC.

The CDR3 DNA is TGTGCCAGCAGCCAAACAGGGACTACCTACAATGAGCAGTTCTTC. This translates into CASSQTGTTYNEQFF. The chain combines TRBV13 with TRBJ2-1; tentative D call: TRBD2 (7 bases). The germline CDR1 and CDR2 sequences are PRHDT and FYEKMQ (reference sequence). V dropped 5 bases and J dropped 2 bases, with 13 bases sitting between them. This CDR3 has 15 amino acids.